Presented here are 20 T cell receptor beta chains from one specimen sequenced in a study of T cell responses to AZD1222 COVID-19 vaccine. TCRdb's copy holds only in-frame clones and misses some; the assay was immunoSEQ multiplex PCR. Of just over 60,000 clones detected, 65% to 80% appear once; the ten largest clones hold 11% to 15%. The sequenced sample was peripheral blood, obtained on day 0 of AZD1222 vaccination. Source of these receptors: an adult in good health.

This rearrangement joins TRBV24-1 to TRBJ1-4, with D hard to call. Germline V gene lookup returns CDR1 KGHDR and CDR2 SFDVKD. Trimming took off 9 bases at V and 0 bases at J, with 19 bases between the two ends. CDR3 length: 17 amino acids. CDR3: CATFHIGSGTTNEKLFF. The CDR3 coding sequence is TGTGCCACCTTTCACATAGGGTCAGGAACAACTAATGAAAAACTGTTTTTT.

In this sample, this clone turned up once. The chain employs TRBV28 and TRBJ2-7; D unclear. The CDR3 extends over 14 amino acids. Trimming pared 3 bases from V and 0 bases from J, leaving 9 bases between. Germline V gives CDR1 MDHEN, CDR2 SYDVKM. CDR3 sequence: CASSLIGGSYEQYF. CDR3 coding DNA: TGTGCCAGCAGTTTGATCGGCGGCTCCTACGAGCAGTACTTC.

A word on this clone: One end of the junction is discordant with germline, which a read error may explain. The CDR3 nucleotides are TGTACCAGCAGTCCCGGACAGGGGCTCGAGCAGTACTTC. Amino acids: CTSSPGQGLEQYF. The chain couples TRBV6-5 to TRBJ2-7; 9 nucleotides agree with TRBD1. CDR3 length: 13 residues. Germline V gene data show CDR1 as MNHEY and CDR2 as SVGAGI.

This clone came up once. CDR3 coding DNA: TGTGCCAGCAGCTTTGACTATCTCTCTGGAAACACCATATATTTT. The encoded protein is CASSFDYLSGNTIYF. The chain is built from TRBV7-9 and TRBJ1-3, with no clear D. Germline V gene sequence: CDR1 SEHNR, CDR2 FQNEAQ (reference sequence). The CDR3 covers 15 residues. Between the trimmed V and J ends, which lost 3 bases and 0 bases, there was a span of 9 bases.

This chain connects TRBV7-8 to TRBJ2-7, with TRBD1 matching over 7 bases. Germline-derived CDR1 and CDR2 are SGHVS and FQNEAQ. V trimming: 0 bases; J trimming: 3 bases; junction bases outside the gene matches: 5. The CDR3 consists of 15 residues. CDR3 sequence: CASSLANRGNYEQYF. DNA for the CDR3: TGTGCCAGCAGCTTAGCCAACAGGGGAAACTACGAGCAGTACTTC.

The genes are TRBV18 and TRBJ2-3, with 11 bases fitting TRBD2. Trimming cost V 5 bases and J 4 bases; bases outside gene matches: 8. Germline V gene lookup returns CDR1 KGHSH and CDR2 LQKENI. The CDR3 is made up of 16 amino acids. The CDR3 coding sequence is TGTGCCAGCTCATTAGTAGCGGGGGGGACCGCAGATACGCAGTATTTT. It codes for CASSLVAGGTADTQYF.

The rearrangement joins TRBV7-6 to TRBJ1-4, with D unclear. The germline CDR1 and CDR2 sequences are SGHVS and FNYEAQ. This CDR3 spans 16 amino acids. Trimming cost V 4 bases and J 13 bases, with 25 bases left between them. CDR3 residues: CASSSSALGLGDGLFF. For the CDR3, the DNA is TGTGCCAGCAGCTCCTCCGCCTTGGGTCTTGGGGATGGACTGTTTTTT.

This clone was seen a single time. The chain combines TRBV3-1 (or the pseudogene TRBV3-2) with TRBJ2-7, with 9 positions matching TRBD1. The CDR3 runs to 13 residues. Trimming cost V 2 bases and J 12 bases; bases outside gene matches: 8. The germline CDR1 and CDR2 sequences are LGHDT and YNNKEL (reference sequence). This chain's CDR3 is CASSQRDRVFRYF. The DNA for the CDR3 is TGTGCCAGCAGCCAAAGGGACAGGGTCTTCCGGTACTTC.

This clone came up a few times. The chain carries TRBV27 and TRBJ2-5; 16 nucleotides line up with TRBD2. This CDR3 has 17 residues. V gave up 6 bases and J gave up 5 bases; unmatched junction bases: 9. Per the germline V gene, CDR1 is MNHEY and CDR2 is SMNVEV (reference sequence). The CDR3 coding sequence is TGTGCCAGCAGCTCCGGGACTAGCGGGGGGGCAGTTGAGACCCAGTACTTC. It is translated as CASSSGTSGGAVETQYF.

The CDR3 DNA follows: TGTGCCAGCAGCTTCGGGGACACCGGGGAGCTGTTTTTT. Translating it yields CASSFGDTGELFF. This chain links TRBV11-1 with TRBJ2-2, with TRBD2 as a possible D gene (5 bases). CDR1 is SGHAT, CDR2 FQDESV, per germline (reference sequence). The CDR3 consists of 13 residues. V lost 3 bases and J lost 3, with 5 bases in between.

V usage is TRBV19 and J usage is TRBJ2-2; 9 positions match TRBD1. The germline CDR1 and CDR2 sequences are LNHDA and SQIVND (reference sequence). V gave up 7 bases and J gave up 8 bases; unmatched junction bases: 14. This CDR3 comprises 16 residues. CDR3 in DNA: TGTGCCAGTATTTCCTTCCGGACAGGGGCAAGGGGGGAGCTGTTTTTT. This gives the protein CASISFRTGARGELFF.

This chain links TRBV4-3 with TRBJ1-4; D is possibly TRBD1 (5 bases). Germline-derived CDR1 and CDR2 are LGHNA and YSLEER. Deletions cut 6 bases from V and 1 base from J, with 9 bases between. The CDR3 contains 14 residues. The CDR3 DNA reads TGCGCCAGCAGTATGACAGAAACTAATGAAAAACTGTTTTTT. It yields the protein CASSMTETNEKLFF.

This chain uses TRBV7-9 with TRBJ2-1, with 7 bases aligning to TRBD1. The CDR3 totals 16 residues. V shed 1 base, J shed 0 bases, and the junction held 3 bases outside the gene matches. Germline-derived CDR1 and CDR2 are SEHNR and FQNEAQ (reference sequence). CDR3 nucleotides: TGTGCCAGCAGCTTAGGCAGGGGGAGCTCCTACAATGAGCAGTTCTTC. It specifies CASSLGRGSSYNEQFF.

The chain employs TRBV27 and TRBJ2-7; tentatively, D is TRBD1 or TRBD2 (5 bases each). Germline V gene data show CDR1 as MNHEY and CDR2 as SMNVEV (reference sequence). Trimming left V 3 bases short and J 0 bases short, with 21 bases between. There are 18 residues in the CDR3. The CDR3 spells CASSFQVPGTDISYEQYF. The CDR3 DNA sequence: TGTGCCAGCAGTTTTCAAGTGCCCGGGACGGACATCTCCTACGAGCAGTACTTC.

The rearrangement joins TRBV4-1 to TRBJ1-5; D gene unclear. V was clipped by 0 bases and J by 6 bases, with 6 bases between them. This CDR3 has 13 amino acids. The germline V gene encodes CDR1 MGHRA and CDR2 YSYEKL. The CDR3 spells CASSQEAPQPQHF. The CDR3 bases are TGCGCCAGCAGCCAAGAAGCTCCTCAGCCCCAGCATTTT.

The V call is TRBV7-2, the J call TRBJ2-1; 7 positions agree with TRBD1. Trimming cost V 1 base and J 4 bases; bases outside gene matches: 7. The CDR3 sequence is 16 residues long. Germline CDR1 reads SGHTA; CDR2 reads FQGNSA. CDR3: CASSLGYGQVYNEQFF. The CDR3, as DNA: TGTGCCAGCAGCTTAGGATACGGACAGGTATACAATGAGCAGTTCTTC.

The chain recombines TRBV6-5 with TRBJ1-1; D is perhaps TRBD1 (6 bases). V lost 0 bases, J lost 12 bases, and 14 bases lay in between. CDR3 length: 13 residues. Germline lookup yields CDR1 MNHEY and CDR2 SVGAGI. The CDR3 DNA sequence: TGTGCCAGCAGTTACTCCGAGACAGGTAATCCTTTCTTT. Translated: CASSYSETGNPFF.

The V call is TRBV5-4, the J call TRBJ1-1; D remains unclear. V lost 1 base, J lost 0 bases, and 7 bases lay in between. CDR3 length: 14 amino acids. Germline CDR1 and CDR2: SGHNT and YYREEE (reference sequence). The CDR3 is CASSLQGMNTEAFF. The CDR3 DNA reads as TGTGCCAGCAGCTTGCAAGGGATGAACACTGAAGCTTTCTTT.

V and J are TRBV7-3 and TRBJ1-1, with unresolved D. Between the trimmed V and J ends, which lost 6 bases and 6 bases, there was a span of 17 bases. The CDR3 sequence is 14 residues long. From germline, CDR1 is SGHTA and CDR2 FQGTGA. CDR3 DNA sequence: TGTGCCAGCAGTCTCCTCCAGTCGGGCTCTGAAGCTTTCTTT. Translation gives CASSLLQSGSEAFF.

The rearrangement joins TRBV13 to TRBJ2-1; possible D gene TRBD1, 5 bases. CDR3 length: 16 residues. Germline CDR1 PRHDT, CDR2 FYEKMQ (reference sequence). Between the trimmed V and J ends, which lost 5 bases and 0 bases, there was a span of 14 bases. CDR3 in amino acids: CASSPPPGRSYNEQFF. The CDR3 DNA follows: TGTGCCAGCAGCCCCCCCCCAGGGCGCTCCTACAATGAGCAGTTCTTC.